This T cell receptor (beta chain) was captured in a study of T cells after yellow fever vaccination. The wider study: Libraries from low-cell-number fractions were prepared with the SMART-Seq v4 Ultra Low Input RNA kit. Study-level results: Although most clonotypes did not, a small share appeared in both CD4 and CD8 compartments.

The germline CDR1 and CDR2 sequences are SGHTA and FQGNSA. CDR3 length equals 13 residues. The V end was cut by 7 bases, the J end by 4 bases, with 10 bases between. Regarding this clonotype: Its specificity is unknown.

Template-switching 5'RACE yielded the TCR cDNA; a universal primer site and UMIs were added in the process. TCRdb reanalysed the 5' RACE reads using MiXCR and keeps one entry per CDR3 protein. This repertoire shows hundreds of thousands of distinct CDR3 sequences, 13% found once; its top ten account for roughly 13%. This chain links TRBV7-2 with TRBJ2-2; possibly TRBD1 for D (6 bases). The sequencing here drew on PBMCs, taken on the day of the yellow fever booster vaccination. The receptor comes from a man aged 30-40 years who received the YFV17D yellow fever vaccine. CDR3 coding DNA: TGTGCCAGCACCTCCAGGGGCACCGGGGAGCTGTTTTTT. Its translation: CASTSRGTGELFF.